Each of the 30 T cell receptor beta chains below was sequenced from the same sample in a study of blood T cell repertoires in COVID-19. This table comes from immunoSEQ multiplex PCR, and its TCRdb copy is limited to in-frame clones, with some not included. The sample includes about 160,000 clones, roughly 90% seen only once; the top ten take about 4.1%. The sequencing input was peripheral blood. These TCRs come from a woman in her fifties or sixties with active or convalescent COVID-19.

The chain recombines TRBV7-2 with TRBJ2-7, with D unclear. There are 15 residues in the CDR3. V gave up 2 bases and J gave up 0 bases, with 11 bases separating them. Germline assignment: CDR1 SGHTA and CDR2 FQGNSA. The CDR3 DNA follows: TGTGCCAGCAGCTTATCTGGCGGCTTCTCCTACGAGCAGTACTTC. This gives the protein CASSLSGGFSYEQYF. Filled out from reference TRBV7-2 and TRBJ2-7, the complete variable domain reads GAGVSQSPSNKVTEKGKDVELRCDPISGHTALYWYRQSLGQGLEFLIYFQGNSAPDKSGLPSDRFSAERTGGSVSTLTIQRTQQEDSAVYLCASSLSGGFSYEQYFGPGTRLTVT.

This clone was detected once. V is TRBV11-2 and J is TRBJ1-1; D uncertain. The CDR3 covers 14 residues. The V end lost 3 bases, the J end lost 5 bases, and 13 bases lay between the germline ends. The germline V gene encodes CDR1 SGHAT and CDR2 FQNNGV. In DNA, the CDR3 is TGTGCCAGCAGCTTCCTTGGCGGGGAAACTGAAGCTTTCTTT. Amino acids: CASSFLGGETEAFF.

The genes are TRBV9 and TRBJ1-1, with 7 bases fitting TRBD1. Germline CDR1 SGDLS, CDR2 YYNGEE. Trimming cost V 4 bases and J 1 base; bases outside gene matches: 7. CDR3 size: 15 residues. The CDR3, as DNA: TGTGCCAGCAGCCCCCGGGACAGACAGAACACTGAAGCTTTCTTT. It yields the protein CASSPRDRQNTEAFF. Variable domain in full (rest from reference TRBV9 and TRBJ1-1): DSGVTQTPKHLITATGQRVTLRCSPRSGDLSVYWYQQSLDQGLQFLIQYYNGEERAKGNILERFSAQQFPDLHSELNLSSLELGDSALYFCASSPRDRQNTEAFFGQGTRLTVV.

The J gene is TRBJ1-1, the V gene TRBV21-1; the D segment call TRBD1 is taken from the table without a DNA check. TRBV21-1 represents a pseudogene. CDR3 length equals 14 residues. The CDR3 region has the DNA TGTGCCAGCAGCAAAGCTATTGACAGGGGTAAAGCTTTCTTT. Its translation: CASSKAIDRGKAFF.

The table lists this clone with a few counts. The CDR3 region is CASTYTSVTGNQPQHF. Written as DNA, the CDR3 is TGTGCCAGTACCTATACTTCCGTAACAGGCAATCAGCCCCAGCATTTT. V and J are TRBV19 and TRBJ1-5; D ambiguous. Germline CDR1 reads LNHDA; CDR2 reads SQIVND (reference sequence). Trimming took off 7 bases at V and 2 bases at J, with 18 bases between the two ends. The CDR3 has 16 residues.

This chain joins TRBV6-6 and TRBJ1-5, with a possible D match to TRBD1 (6 bases). Germline-derived CDR1 and CDR2 are MNHNY and SVGAGI (reference sequence). V was pared by 5 bases and J by 0 bases, with 8 bases between. The CDR3 loop spans 14 amino acids. CDR3 DNA sequence: TGTGCCAGCAGTGGACAGAATAGCAATCAGCCCCAGCATTTT. This gives the protein CASSGQNSNQPQHF.

The chain employs TRBV2 and TRBJ1-4, with TRBD1 identical over 7 bases. The V and J ends lost 1 base and 8 bases, in that order; junction bases with no gene match: 4. Germline V gene sequence: CDR1 SNHLY, CDR2 FYNNEI. The CDR3 spans 14 residues. CDR3 region: CASSEGTGEEKLFF. The CDR3 region has the DNA TGTGCCAGCAGTGAAGGCACAGGGGAGGAAAAACTGTTTTTT.

This rearrangement joins TRBV19 to TRBJ1-2; D possibly corresponds to TRBD1 (6 bases). Germline CDR1 reads LNHDA; CDR2 reads SQIVND (reference sequence). Trimming cost V 3 bases and J 4 bases, with 15 bases left between them. The CDR3 runs to 15 residues. For the CDR3, the DNA is TGTGCCAGTAGTATTTCGGCAGGGGAAGTCTATGGCTACACCTTC. It encodes CASSISAGEVYGYTF. Based on the CDR3 plus reference TRBV19 and TRBJ1-2, the full variable domain is DGGITQSPKYLFRKEGQNVTLSCEQNLNHDAMYWYRQDPGQGLRLIYYSQIVNDFQKGDIAEGYSVSREKKESFPLTVTSAQKNPTAFYLCASSISAGEVYGYTFGSGTRLTVV.

On this clone: The sample carries other DNA sequences with the same CDR3. The chain is built from TRBV27 and TRBJ1-1, with 7 bases that match TRBD1. This CDR3 has 14 residues. The germline CDR1 and CDR2 sequences are MNHEY and SMNVEV (reference sequence). J was trimmed by 1 base and V by 3 bases; bases with no gene match: 2. CDR3 region: CASSFGTANTEAFF. CDR3 nucleotides: TGTGCCAGCAGTTTCGGGACAGCGAACACTGAAGCTTTCTTT.

This sequence joins TRBV5-1 and TRBJ2-7; D may be TRBD2 (6 bases). Per germline, CDR1 SGHRS and CDR2 YFSETQ. This CDR3 has 14 residues. The V and J ends lost 1 base and 0 bases respectively, with 8 bases between them. Written as DNA, the CDR3 is TGCGCCAGCAGCTTGTGGGGAGGCTCCTACGAGCAGTACTTC. This sequence encodes CASSLWGGSYEQYF.

Concerning this clone: At one boundary the junction diverges from the germline segment, which might be a read error. V is TRBV19 and J is TRBJ2-7; TRBD1 aligns across 7 bases. There are 15 residues in the CDR3. Germline CDR1 is LNHDA and CDR2 is SQIVND (reference sequence). CDR3 nucleotides: TGTGCCAGCTCGGCCCCGGGACAGAACCCCTTAAGGCAGGACTTC. As protein: CASSAPGQNPLRQDF.

The chain uses TRBV6-2 or TRBV6-3 and TRBJ1-1; 9 bases are shared with TRBD1. This CDR3 contains 14 residues. Germline V gene sequence: CDR1 MNHEY, CDR2 SVGEGT. After removal of 5 bases from V and 4 bases from J, the junction contained 5 bases not matched to a gene. The DNA for the CDR3 is TGTGCCAGCAGTACCGGACAGGGGACCACTGAAGCTTTCTTT. As protein: CASSTGQGTTEAFF.

The chain uses TRBV6-2 or TRBV6-3 and TRBJ1-5, with TRBD1 identical over 7 bases. In germline, CDR1 is MNHEY, CDR2 SVGEGT. This CDR3 is 16 amino acids long. The V and J ends lost 4 bases and 5 bases, in that order; junction bases with no gene match: 11. In nucleotides, the CDR3 is TGTGCCAGCAGTTCCGGCGACAGGGTTGAGGATCAGCCCCAGCATTTT. This gives the protein CASSSGDRVEDQPQHF.

This rearrangement joins TRBV13 to TRBJ1-4, with 7 bases fitting TRBD1. In germline, CDR1 is PRHDT, CDR2 FYEKMQ (reference sequence). The ends lost 6 bases at V and 0 bases at J; junction bases unmatched: 1. The CDR3 runs to 14 residues. The CDR3 nucleotides read TGTGCCAGCAGGACAGGGTCAACTAATGAAAAACTGTTTTTT. It translates to CASRTGSTNEKLFF.

This rearrangement joins TRBV6-6 to TRBJ1-4; D is possibly TRBD1 (5 bases). CDR1 is MNHNY, CDR2 SVGAGI, per germline (reference sequence). The CDR3 contains 15 residues. Trimming took off 0 bases at V and 8 bases at J, with 13 bases between the two ends. The CDR3 spells CASSYSDKGREKLFF. The CDR3 nucleotides are TGTGCCAGCAGTTACTCCGACAAGGGGCGCGAAAAACTGTTTTTT.

The rearrangement uses TRBV5-4 and TRBJ1-4, with 8 bases aligning to TRBD1. The germline CDR1 and CDR2 sequences are SGHNT and YYREEE (reference sequence). This CDR3 has 14 residues. The V segment lost 4 bases and the J segment 9 bases; nucleotides outside the gene matches: 8. CDR3 amino acids: CASSLPGQGKKLFF. Here the CDR3 DNA reads TGTGCCAGCAGCCTCCCCGGACAGGGCAAAAAACTGTTTTTT.

The V call is TRBV10-1, the J call TRBJ2-1; 11 bases are a match to TRBD1. This CDR3 is 15 amino acids long. V trimming: 5 bases; J trimming: 6 bases; junction bases outside the gene matches: 6. CDR1 is WNHNN, CDR2 SYGVQD, per germline (reference sequence). Written as DNA, the CDR3 is TGCGCCAGCAGTTCTGGGACAGGGGGTAGCAATGAGCAGTTCTTC. Its protein is CASSSGTGGSNEQFF.

The rearrangement uses TRBV3-1 (or the pseudogene TRBV3-2) and TRBJ2-1; TRBD1 might be the D (8 bases). Germline V gene lookup returns CDR1 LGHDT and CDR2 YNNKEL (reference sequence). The CDR3 sequence is 15 residues long. Deletions cut 4 bases from V and 6 bases from J, with 16 bases between. CDR3 loop: CASSLQGGVRNEQFF. CDR3 in DNA: TGTGCCAGCAGCCTACAGGGGGGGGTACGCAATGAGCAGTTCTTC.

V usage is TRBV29-1 and J usage is TRBJ1-1, with D hard to call. Trimming removed 7 bases from V and 1 base from J, with 16 bases in between. The CDR3 runs 14 residues. Germline lookup yields CDR1 SQVTM and CDR2 ANQGSEA. The CDR3 DNA reads as TGCAGCGCCGCACTCCTTCGAGGGAACACTGAAGCTTTCTTT. Translated, it gives CSAALLRGNTEAFF. The full variable domain, with the rest looked up from reference TRBV29-1 and TRBJ1-1, is SAVISQKPSRDICQRGTSLTIQCQVDSQVTMMFWYRQQPGQSLTLIATANQGSEATYESGFVIDKFPISRPNLTFSTLTVSNMSPEDSSIYLCSAALLRGNTEAFFGQGTRLTVV.

In this sample, this clone turned up once. The genes are TRBV19 and TRBJ1-1; D remains unclear. CDR3 size: 13 residues. The V and J ends lost 3 bases and 0 bases respectively, with 5 bases between them. Germline V gives CDR1 LNHDA, CDR2 SQIVND (reference sequence). The DNA of the CDR3 is TGTGCCAGTAGTATTGAGGTGAACACTGAAGCTTTCTTT. Protein product: CASSIEVNTEAFF.

This sequence joins TRBV4-3 and TRBJ1-4; D is perhaps TRBD1 (5 bases). Germline V CDR1 and CDR2: LGHNA, YSLEER. The V end lost 3 bases, the J end lost 7 bases, and 9 bases lay between the germline ends. CDR3 size: 13 residues. Here the CDR3 reads CASSHGRGEKLFF. CDR3 DNA: TGCGCCAGCAGCCATGGGAGGGGTGAAAAACTGTTTTTT.

V usage is TRBV7-2 and J usage is TRBJ1-1; D is uncertain. The germline V and J ends were trimmed by 2 bases and 3 bases, with 10 bases remaining between them. The CDR3 totals 14 residues. Germline-derived CDR1 and CDR2 are SGHTA and FQGNSA. CDR3 nucleotides: TGTGCCAGCAGCTTATCTGCGAGAGACACTGAAGCTTTCTTT. It encodes CASSLSARDTEAFF.

The gene calls are TRBV3-1 (or the pseudogene TRBV3-2) and TRBJ1-1, with D possibly being TRBD1 (6 bases). CDR3 length: 14 amino acids. V lost 5 bases to trimming and J lost 1 base, with 11 bases between them. The germline gives CDR1 LGHDT, CDR2 YNNKEL (reference sequence). The CDR3 here is CASSMGQWNTEAFF. In nucleotides, the CDR3 is TGTGCCAGCAGCATGGGACAATGGAACACTGAAGCTTTCTTT.

This chain connects TRBV3-1 (or the pseudogene TRBV3-2) to TRBJ1-4; no firm D call. The CDR3 extends over 15 amino acids. The ends were cut back, 0 bases at V and 7 bases at J, with 12 bases in the middle. CDR1 is LGHDT, CDR2 YNNKEL, per germline (reference sequence). The CDR3 sequence: CASSQEGGMGEKLFF. CDR3 DNA: TGTGCCAGCAGCCAAGAAGGAGGGATGGGTGAAAAACTGTTTTTT.

To note about this clone: A read error may produce the germline difference seen at one junction end. This chain links TRBV7-2 with TRBJ2-5, with a weak D call TRBD2 (5 bases). The germline V gene has CDR1 SGHTA and CDR2 FQGNSA. This CDR3 spans 15 amino acids. CDR3: CASSLASGFQETQYF. The CDR3 DNA sequence: TGTGCCAGCAGCCTAGCATCAGGATTCCAAGAGACCCAGTACTTC.

The rearrangement links TRBV6-2 or TRBV6-3 to TRBJ1-3; 8 nucleotides agree with TRBD1. Germline V gene lookup returns CDR1 MNHEY and CDR2 SVGEGT. Trimming took 6 bases from V and 3 from J; bases not matched to a gene: 13. The CDR3 length is 17 residues. Here the CDR3 reads CASSSATGGSGGNTIYF. Here the CDR3 DNA reads TGTGCCAGCAGCTCCGCAACAGGGGGAAGTGGTGGAAACACCATATATTTT.

V and J are TRBV9 and TRBJ2-3; maybe TRBD1 (6 bases). The CDR3 length is 15 residues. V lost 0 bases to trimming and J lost 3 bases, with 11 bases between them. The germline V gene encodes CDR1 SGDLS and CDR2 YYNGEE. The CDR3 DNA is TGTGCCAGCAGCGTAGGTCACAGGGCGACAGATACGCAGTATTTT. As protein: CASSVGHRATDTQYF.

The chain carries TRBV2 and TRBJ1-1; the D gene is possibly TRBD1 (6 bases). The germline V and J ends were trimmed by 5 bases and 9 bases, with 16 bases remaining between them. The germline V gene encodes CDR1 SNHLY and CDR2 FYNNEI. CDR3 length equals 13 residues. The chain's CDR3 is CASSKDLGAKAFF. CDR3 bases: TGTGCCAGCAGTAAAGACCTGGGGGCAAAAGCTTTCTTT. The full variable domain, its missing parts supplied by reference TRBV2 and TRBJ1-1, is EPEVTQTPSHQVTQMGQEVILRCVPISNHLYFYWYRQILGQKVEFLVSFYNNEISEKSEIFDDQFSVERPDGSNFTLKIRSTKLEDSAMYFCASSKDLGAKAFFGQGTRLTVV.

The chain carries TRBV7-8 and TRBJ2-5; 8 positions match TRBD2. With V trimmed by 4 bases and J by 0 bases, 13 bases remained unmatched. Germline CDR1 SGHVS, CDR2 FQNEAQ. The CDR3 consists of 18 residues. For the CDR3, the DNA is TGTGCCAGCAGCTCCTACATCCAAGCGGGGGCCTACCAAGAGACCCAGTACTTC. It encodes CASSSYIQAGAYQETQYF.

V gene TRBV13 combines with J gene TRBJ2-1, with 7 positions matching TRBD2. CDR3 length: 16 amino acids. The V segment lost 5 bases and the J segment 6 bases; nucleotides outside the gene matches: 13. Germline CDR1 is PRHDT and CDR2 is FYEKMQ (reference sequence). The CDR3 sequence is CASSPVGLRGTNEQFF. The DNA of the CDR3 is TGTGCCAGCAGCCCCGTTGGGTTGCGGGGGACCAATGAGCAGTTCTTC. Complete variable domain (other parts from reference TRBV13 and TRBJ2-1): AAGVIQSPRHLIKEKRETATLKCYPIPRHDTVYWYQQGPGQDPQFLISFYEKMQSDKGSIPDRFSAQQFSDYHSELNMSSLELGDSALYFCASSPVGLRGTNEQFFGPGTRLTVL.